The 32 T cell receptor beta chains below were found in one sample sequenced in a study of technical replicates of blood from several donors. Clones were sequenced by immunoSEQ multiplex PCR, and TCRdb holds only the in-frame ones, with some missing. Of tens of thousands of clones listed, 86% are singletons. Sequences were obtained from PBMCs. These receptors were obtained from a human donor in good health. Some clones in this sample may be carry-over from other donors' samples.

The gene calls are TRBV5-4 and TRBJ1-6; 11 positions agree with TRBD1. Germline CDR1 is SGHNT and CDR2 is YYREEE (reference sequence). This CDR3 is 15 amino acids long. The junction had 4 bases not matched to a gene; V was cut back by 2 bases and J by 9 bases. The DNA of the CDR3 is TGTGCCAGCAGCTTCCTGGACAGGGGGCGTTCACCCCTCCACTTT. Protein: CASSFLDRGRSPLHF.

CDR3 nucleotide sequence: TGTGCCAGCAGCAGACAGCCAAGTGCAACCTACGAGCAGTACTTC. This codes for CASSRQPSATYEQYF. This sequence joins TRBV27 and TRBJ2-7; possibly TRBD1 for D (5 bases). Germline lookup yields CDR1 MNHEY and CDR2 SMNVEV (reference sequence). Trimming cost V 6 bases and J 2 bases, with 17 bases left between them. This CDR3 spans 15 amino acids.

Here the CDR3 reads CASSPTVNTEAFF. The CDR3 nucleotides are TGCGCCAGCAGCCCGACAGTGAACACTGAAGCTTTCTTT. The chain joins TRBV4-1 to TRBJ1-1, with a weak D call TRBD1 (5 bases). The CDR3 totals 13 residues. V lost 4 bases and J 0 bases, leaving 6 bases between the germline ends. Germline V gene data show CDR1 as MGHRA and CDR2 as YSYEKL.

The chain combines TRBV10-1 with TRBJ2-3, with 15 bases fitting TRBD2. Trimming took 6 bases from V and 3 from J; bases not matched to a gene: 4. Looked up from germline, CDR1 is WNHNN and CDR2 is SYGVQD (reference sequence). The CDR3 covers 16 residues. The CDR3 loop reads CASRGGTSGRTDTQYF. Written as DNA, the CDR3 is TGCGCCAGCAGGGGGGGGACTAGCGGGAGGACAGATACGCAGTATTTT.

This CDR3 is CASGLINTDTQYF. The CDR3, as DNA: TGTGCTAGTGGTTTGATCAACACAGATACGCAGTATTTT. This rearrangement joins TRBV12-5 to TRBJ2-3, with unresolved D. Germline V gene lookup returns CDR1 LGHNT and CDR2 FRNRAP. Trimming pared 2 bases from V and 2 bases from J, leaving 5 bases between. The CDR3 length is 13 residues.

This chain joins TRBV4-3 and TRBJ2-1, with TRBD2 matching 9 bases. There are 16 residues in the CDR3. V trimming: 2 bases; J trimming: 3 bases; junction bases outside the gene matches: 5. Germline V gene sequence: CDR1 LGHNA, CDR2 YSLEER. The CDR3 reads CASSQNSGGDYNEQFF. The CDR3 DNA is TGCGCCAGCAGCCAAAATAGCGGGGGAGACTACAATGAGCAGTTCTTC.

This clone has just one count. This chain uses TRBV9 with TRBJ2-1; 11 bases are shared with TRBD2. CDR1 SGDLS and CDR2 YYNGEE come from the germline V gene. The CDR3 sequence is 17 residues long. The ends lost 4 bases at V and 9 bases at J; junction bases unmatched: 15. Here the CDR3 reads CASSPNSPSGGPSEQFF. CDR3 coding DNA: TGTGCCAGCAGCCCGAACTCCCCTAGCGGGGGGCCTAGTGAGCAGTTCTTC.

The V call is TRBV12-5, the J call TRBJ1-1; the match to TRBD1 covers 7 bases. Germline loops: CDR1 LGHNT, CDR2 FRNRAP. After removal of 6 bases from V and 4 bases from J, the junction contained 8 bases not matched to a gene. This CDR3 spans 14 amino acids. CDR3 sequence: CASGNRQGATEAFF. CDR3 nucleotides: TGTGCTAGTGGGAACCGACAGGGAGCCACTGAAGCTTTCTTT. The variable domain in full, completed from reference TRBV12-5 and TRBJ1-1, reads DARVTQTPRHKVTEMGQEVTMRCQPILGHNTVFWYRQTMMQGLELLAYFRNRAPLDDSGMPKDRFSAEMPDATLATLKIQPSEPRDSAVYFCASGNRQGATEAFFGQGTRLTVV.

This sequence joins TRBV6-6 and TRBJ2-1; 10 bases are shared with TRBD1. Germline V lookup: CDR1 MNHNY, CDR2 SVGAGI (reference sequence). Germline trimming cut 5 bases from V and 2 bases from J; bases unmatched to any gene: 6. The CDR3 consists of 16 residues. The CDR3 DNA follows: TGTGCCAGCAGTCAGCCCGGACAGGGGGCCTACAATGAGCAGTTCTTC. Translation: CASSQPGQGAYNEQFF.

This clone was detected only a few times. The chain carries TRBV7-9 and TRBJ1-2; 10 bases line up with TRBD1. Germline CDR1 reads SEHNR; CDR2 reads FQNEAQ (reference sequence). There are 15 residues in the CDR3. V lost 1 base, J lost 4 bases, and 3 bases stayed unmatched. The CDR3 DNA is TGTGCCAGCAGCTTAGTGGGACAGGGGACCTATGGCTACACCTTC. The encoded protein is CASSLVGQGTYGYTF.

V and J are TRBV7-3 and TRBJ2-5, with D possibly matching TRBD1 (5 bases). V was pared by 1 base and J by 2 bases, with 17 bases between. The length of the CDR3 is 17 residues. CDR1 is SGHTA and CDR2 is FQGTGA in the germline V gene. Written as DNA, the CDR3 is TGTGCCAGCAGCTTAAACGGCAGGGCCATCCGGCAAGAGACCCAGTACTTC. Amino acids: CASSLNGRAIRQETQYF.

This chain links TRBV2 with TRBJ1-4; D might be TRBD1 (6 bases). The CDR3 is 14 amino acids. The germline gives CDR1 SNHLY, CDR2 FYNNEI. V gave up 8 bases and J gave up 4 bases, with 14 bases separating them. CDR3 sequence reads: CASGKRGGNEKLFF. The CDR3 region has the DNA TGTGCCAGCGGGAAGAGGGGGGGTAATGAAAAACTGTTTTTT. The whole variable domain, remainder taken from reference TRBV2 and TRBJ1-4, is EPEVTQTPSHQVTQMGQEVILRCVPISNHLYFYWYRQILGQKVEFLVSFYNNEISEKSEIFDDQFSVERPDGSNFTLKIRSTKLEDSAMYFCASGKRGGNEKLFFGSGTQLSVL.

The chain recombines TRBV7-3 with TRBJ2-2; TRBD2 might be the D (7 bases). Trimming shortened V by 1 base and J by 8 bases, and 17 bases separated the two germline ends. The germline V gene has CDR1 SGHTA and CDR2 FQGTGA. The CDR3 consists of 16 residues. DNA for the CDR3: TGTGCCAGCAGCTTAATGGCGGGGGCGACGGGAGGGGAGCTGTTTTTT. This translates into CASSLMAGATGGELFF.

The chain couples TRBV5-8 to TRBJ1-3, with D unclear. The CDR3 is 14 residues long. Trimming took off 4 bases at V and 0 bases at J, with 8 bases between the two ends. CDR1 is SGHTS and CDR2 is YDEGEE in the germline V gene. In DNA form, the CDR3 reads TGTGCCAGCAGCCAGACTTACTCTGGAAACACCATATATTTT. Translating gives CASSQTYSGNTIYF.

V usage is TRBV9 and J usage is TRBJ1-2; TRBD1 matches at 7 bases. CDR1 and CDR2 from the germline V gene are SGDLS and YYNGEE. CDR3 length equals 18 residues. V lost 2 bases to trimming and J lost 6 bases; unmatched junction nucleotides: 19. This chain's CDR3 is CASSVAGQGGPPVDGYTF. The CDR3 DNA reads TGTGCCAGCAGCGTCGCTGGGCAGGGGGGACCTCCCGTCGATGGCTACACCTTC.

The chain has TRBV7-9 and TRBJ2-1; TRBD2 aligns across 12 bases. The germline CDR1 and CDR2 sequences are SEHNR and FQNEAQ (reference sequence). V lost 5 bases, J lost 7 bases, and 6 bases stayed unmatched. This CDR3 region has 15 residues. The CDR3 region has the DNA TGTGCCAGCAGCATCCCTAGCGGGAGGGTGAATGAGCAGTTCTTC. Protein: CASSIPSGRVNEQFF. Full variable domain (rest looked up from reference TRBV7-9 and TRBJ2-1): DTGVSQNPRHKITKRGQNVTFRCDPISEHNRLYWYRQTLGQGPEFLTYFQNEAQLEKSRLLSDRFSAERPKGSFSTLEIQRTEQGDSAMYLCASSIPSGRVNEQFFGPGTRLTVL.

The chain recombines TRBV27 with TRBJ1-1; D gene uncertain. The CDR3 consists of 15 residues. Deletions cut 3 bases from V and 3 bases from J, with 14 bases between. The germline V gene encodes CDR1 MNHEY and CDR2 SMNVEV (reference sequence). The CDR3 region is CASSFLSTSDTEAFF. Written as DNA, the CDR3 is TGTGCCAGCAGTTTTCTATCTACGTCGGACACTGAAGCTTTCTTT.

This chain uses TRBV6-5 with TRBJ2-1; a weak D match, TRBD2 (5 bases). The CDR3 runs to 14 residues. Trimming pared 9 bases from V and 4 bases from J, leaving 16 bases between. The germline CDR1 and CDR2 sequences are MNHEY and SVGAGI. As DNA, the CDR3 is TGTGCCAGTCAGAGGGCCGCCCTATACAATGAGCAGTTCTTC. Translation gives CASQRAALYNEQFF.

V usage is TRBV6-4 and J usage is TRBJ2-7; 10 bases line up with TRBD1. The junction had 17 bases not matched to a gene; V was cut back by 0 bases and J by 6 bases. The germline V gene has CDR1 MRHNA and CDR2 SNTAGT. CDR3 length: 19 amino acids. CDR3 amino acids: CASSDSFLSDRGPYGEQYF. The CDR3 nucleotides are TGTGCCAGCAGTGACTCCTTTCTTTCAGACAGGGGGCCGTACGGCGAGCAGTACTTC.

The chain joins TRBV7-2 to TRBJ2-7; D is perhaps TRBD2 (6 bases). The CDR3 consists of 14 residues. The germline gives CDR1 SGHTA, CDR2 FQGNSA. With 6 bases removed from V and 3 bases from J, the gap between germline ends came to 15 bases. CDR3 region: CASSRRREHYEQYF. DNA of the CDR3: TGTGCCAGCAGTCGTCGCCGGGAGCACTACGAGCAGTACTTC.

This rearrangement joins TRBV4-2 to TRBJ2-4, with D possibly matching TRBD2 (5 bases). Germline V CDR1 and CDR2: LGHNA, YNFKEQ. The CDR3 totals 14 residues. V lost 1 base and J lost 10, with 14 bases in between. The DNA of the CDR3 is TGTGCCAGCAGCCAAGGTAGCGATTCACGTATTCAGTACTTC. It yields the protein CASSQGSDSRIQYF.

This clone appeared a single time. V gene TRBV9 combines with J gene TRBJ1-3; D is ambiguous. Germline lookup yields CDR1 SGDLS and CDR2 YYNGEE. V lost 1 base and J lost 0, with 8 bases in between. The CDR3 has 15 amino acids. The CDR3 protein is CASSVKGASGNTIYF. The CDR3 DNA follows: TGTGCCAGCAGCGTAAAGGGAGCCTCTGGAAACACCATATATTTT.

J is TRBJ2-6 and V is TRBV13, with D maybe TRBD2 (7 bases). CDR3 size: 18 residues. Trimming cost V 7 bases and J 0 bases, with 19 bases left between them. CDR1 PRHDT and CDR2 FYEKMQ come from the germline V gene (reference sequence). The CDR3 DNA reads TGTGCCAGCAAGGTCGGGCATGGGGGGGCCTCTGGGGCCAACGTCCTGACTTTC. Translating gives CASKVGHGGASGANVLTF.

The chain joins TRBV7-3 to TRBJ1-2, with no clear D. The CDR3 is 14 residues long. Germline-derived CDR1 and CDR2 are SGHTA and FQGTGA. The V gene lost 7 bases and the J gene lost 4 bases, with 16 bases spanning the gap. The CDR3 bases are TGTGCCAGCATCCTACCCAGGAACCTCTATGGCTACACCTTC. Translating gives CASILPRNLYGYTF.

This clone occurred a few times. The V and J genes are TRBV4-3 and TRBJ2-5; TRBD2 agrees at 8 bases. With 5 bases clipped from V and 0 bases from J, the junction kept 5 bases outside the gene matches. This CDR3 has 15 residues. CDR1 is LGHNA and CDR2 is YSLEER in the germline V gene. The CDR3 DNA reads TGCGCCAGCAGCACTCGACTAGCGTACCAAGAGACCCAGTACTTC. Residues: CASSTRLAYQETQYF.

This clone was detected many times. The rearrangement links TRBV2 to TRBJ1-5; perhaps TRBD1 as D (5 bases). CDR1 and CDR2 (germline): SNHLY, FYNNEI. Trimming took 6 bases from V and 0 from J, leaving 15 bases between them. The CDR3 covers 16 residues. The CDR3 bases are TGTGCCAGCAGAGAATCAGGGATTTATAGCAATCAGCCCCAGCATTTT. This sequence encodes CASRESGIYSNQPQHF.

This chain uses TRBV25-1 with TRBJ2-7; the D gene is possibly TRBD2 (6 bases). The CDR3 totals 14 residues. The V gene's germline CDR1 is MGHDK and CDR2 SYGVNS. Trimming took 6 bases from V and 2 from J, leaving 14 bases between them. CDR3 amino acids: CASRGLPYPYEQYF. CDR3 nucleotide sequence: TGTGCCAGCAGAGGACTACCTTACCCCTACGAGCAGTACTTC.

CDR3 nucleotide sequence: TGTGCCAGCAGTGACTCGAGGGACAGGGGTGAGCCCCAGCATTTT. This sequence encodes CASSDSRDRGEPQHF. The rearrangement uses TRBV6-4 and TRBJ1-5, with TRBD1 identical over 10 bases. The CDR3 length is 15 residues. The V gene's germline CDR1 is MRHNA and CDR2 SNTAGT. V lost 0 bases and J lost 8; bases outside the gene matches: 4.

This sequence joins TRBV5-4 and TRBJ2-1; TRBD2 matches at 10 bases. Germline V gene lookup returns CDR1 SGHNT and CDR2 YYREEE (reference sequence). The V and J ends lost 4 bases and 13 bases, in that order; junction bases with no gene match: 11. The CDR3 covers 14 residues. The CDR3 region has the DNA TGTGCCAGCAGCACCTCCAGCGGGAGGGCCGAACAGTTCTTC. This gives the protein CASSTSSGRAEQFF.

V gene TRBV7-9 combines with J gene TRBJ2-1; D perhaps matches TRBD2 (5 bases). The CDR3 runs to 13 residues. V was trimmed by 8 bases and J by 3 bases, leaving 11 bases between them. CDR1 and CDR2 (germline): SEHNR, FQNEAQ (reference sequence). CDR3 region: CASRDIIYNEQFF. The CDR3 nucleotides are TGTGCCAGCCGGGATATCATCTACAATGAGCAGTTCTTC.

V and J are TRBV7-9 and TRBJ2-7; 8 bases match TRBD2. The CDR3 is 15 amino acids. Germline CDR1 is SEHNR and CDR2 is FQNEAQ (reference sequence). The trim removed 2 bases at V and 1 base at J, leaving 4 bases unmatched. The CDR3 sequence: CASSLPGGNSYEQYF. CDR3 bases: TGTGCCAGCAGCTTACCGGGAGGGAATTCCTACGAGCAGTACTTC.

The V and J genes are TRBV4-1 and TRBJ2-7; 7 positions agree with TRBD1. CDR3 length: 16 amino acids. The germline V gene encodes CDR1 MGHRA and CDR2 YSYEKL. Germline trimming cut 1 base from V and 1 base from J; bases unmatched to any gene: 7. CDR3 sequence (DNA): TGCGCCAGCAGCCAAGTTCTACAGGGGTTTTCCTACGAGCAGTACTTC. It codes for CASSQVLQGFSYEQYF.